This TCR beta chain was recovered during a study of cytomegalovirus exposure and HLA in healthy donors. Notes on the study in general: Indistinguishable V segments, including TRBV6-2 and TRBV6-3, were excluded.

The germline CDR1 and CDR2 sequences are SGHTA and FQGNSA. The V end was cut by 2 bases, the J end by 2 bases, with 4 bases between. The CDR3 is 12 amino acids. Use of 60 Vbeta and 13 Jbeta primers characterized the PCR. Sequencing used immunoSEQ multiplex PCR; TCRdb keeps in-frame clones, though not all of them. This sample has approximately 120,000 clones, with 70% to 75% found just once. This clone was seen only a few times. Its cognate antigen is unknown. The gene calls are TRBV7-2 and TRBJ2-7, with D hard to call. This TCR was sampled from a man under 40 in good health and CMV-seronegative. Sequencing input: PBMCs. The CDR3 DNA is TGTGCCAGCAGCTTATACACCTACGAGCAGTACTTC. It is translated as CASSLYTYEQYF.